Listed here are 9 T cell receptor beta chains from one sample, sequenced in a study of post-analysis software for immune sequencing data. Their target antigens are unknown. TCR beta cDNA libraries included unique molecular identifiers. One entry per CDR3 protein results from TCRdb running MiXCR on the PCR reads. This table has roughly 620,000 distinct CDR3 sequences, around 40% appearing once. Study results and limitations: Five TRBV segments were significantly more frequent in patients than in controls. TRBV5-6, TRBV5-1 and TRBV20-1 were among these segments.

Sequencing was done on a sample of blood. The source is a girl under 18 with multiple sclerosis.

This clonotype has just one count. The chain couples TRBV29-1 to TRBJ2-7; 9 bases agree with TRBD1. Germline loops: CDR1 SQVTM, CDR2 ANQGSEA. Unmatched junction bases numbered 7, after V lost 4 bases and J lost 0 bases. The CDR3 has 15 residues. CDR3 in amino acids: CSVGYGTGSSYEQYF. The CDR3 DNA is TGCAGCGTTGGCTACGGGACAGGGAGCTCCTACGAGCAGTACTTC.

The rearrangement uses TRBV6-5 and TRBJ2-1; 13 bases map to TRBD2. Unmatched junction bases numbered 2, after V lost 5 bases and J lost 4 bases. The CDR3 contains 15 residues. The germline CDR1 and CDR2 sequences are MNHEY and SVGAGI. This chain's CDR3 is CASSGTSGEYNEQFF. The CDR3 bases are TGTGCCAGCAGTGGGACTAGCGGGGAATACAATGAGCAGTTCTTC.

The chain is built from TRBV6-5 and TRBJ2-3, with a weak D call TRBD1 (6 bases). The CDR3 contains 15 residues. CDR1 is MNHEY, CDR2 SVGAGI, per germline. V dropped 2 bases and J dropped 2 bases, with 11 bases sitting between them. The CDR3, as DNA: TGTGCCAGCAGTTACCGGGACAAACCCACAGATACGCAGTATTTT. This codes for CASSYRDKPTDTQYF.

In nucleotides, the CDR3 is TGTGCCAGCAGCCCGACCGGGACTACCCAAGAGACCCAGTACTTC. It translates to CASSPTGTTQETQYF. The genes are TRBV7-3 and TRBJ2-5; 7 nucleotides align to TRBD2. CDR3 size: 15 residues. CDR1 SGHTA and CDR2 FQGTGA come from the germline V gene. The V and J ends lost 5 bases and 1 base, in that order; junction bases with no gene match: 7. The full variable domain, rest sourced from reference TRBV7-3 and TRBJ2-5, is GAGVSQTPSNKVTEKGKYVELRCDPISGHTALYWYRQSLGQGPEFLIYFQGTGAADDSGLPNDRFFAVRPEGSVSTLKIQRTERGDSAVYLCASSPTGTTQETQYFGPGTRLLVL.

The rearrangement joins TRBV4-2 to TRBJ2-1, with 10 bases lining up with TRBD2. In germline, CDR1 is LGHNA, CDR2 YNFKEQ. This CDR3 contains 18 residues. V lost 1 base, J lost 5 bases, and 11 bases stayed unmatched. This CDR3 is CASSQGVGLAAYHNEQFF. CDR3 bases: TGTGCCAGCAGCCAAGGAGTAGGACTAGCGGCCTACCACAATGAGCAGTTCTTC.

V gene TRBV25-1 combines with J gene TRBJ2-7, with 7 bases identical to TRBD1. Germline CDR1 reads MGHDK; CDR2 reads SYGVNS. Trimming cost V 5 bases and J 5 bases; bases outside gene matches: 12. The CDR3 runs 15 residues. The CDR3 DNA is TGTGCCAGCAGTCCGGTCACAGGGGTTCCCCACGAGCAGTACTTC. It yields the protein CASSPVTGVPHEQYF.

This chain connects TRBV10-3 to TRBJ1-5; the D gene is possibly TRBD1 (6 bases). Germline V gene lookup returns CDR1 ENHRY and CDR2 SYGVKD. The ends were cut back, 5 bases at V and 2 bases at J, with 10 bases in the middle. The CDR3 is 14 amino acids. CDR3 region: CAISTGRGNQPQHF. DNA for the CDR3: TGTGCCATCAGTACAGGGCGTGGCAATCAGCCCCAGCATTTT.

This clonotype was recorded a few times. The chain uses TRBV10-3 and TRBJ2-7; D is unresolved. The CDR3 extends over 17 amino acids. The V gene's germline CDR1 is ENHRY and CDR2 SYGVKD. V was trimmed by 0 bases and J by 1 base, leaving 16 bases between them. The chain's CDR3 is CAISESSTADPSYEQYF. CDR3 sequence (DNA): TGTGCCATCAGTGAGTCTTCAACAGCTGACCCGTCCTACGAGCAGTACTTC.

This clonotype has just a few counts. V is TRBV6-2 or TRBV6-3 and J is TRBJ2-3; D is unresolved. Trimming took 4 bases from V and 6 from J, leaving 11 bases between them. Germline values: CDR1 MNHEY, CDR2 SVGEGT. This CDR3 region has 13 residues. CDR3 protein: CASSLIEQDTQYF. CDR3 nucleotide sequence: TGTGCCAGCAGTTTAATCGAACAGGATACGCAGTATTTT.